The rows below give T cell receptor beta chains drawn from one sample of a study of T cell changes during pregnancy in multiple sclerosis. Only in-frame clones appear in the TCRdb table, and some are missing; sequencing was by immunoSEQ multiplex PCR. Here the sample spans some 77,000 clones, 85% to 95% being singletons. The sample was peripheral blood, taken after pregnancy. The receptors were sampled from a female donor in good health, enrolled as a control in a pregnancy study. Both conserved end residues are part of each CDR3. A D gene is named only where the DNA matches it firmly. Clone size, where shown, is once, few, many, or a class for clones that have expanded.

clone size	D gene	J gene	V gene	CDR3 protein	CDR3 DNA
-	-	TRBJ1-3	TRBV9	CASSRALALSGNTIYF	TGTGCCAGCAGCCGCGCCCTAGCCCTCTCTGGAAACACCATATATTTT
-	TRBD2	TRBJ2-1	TRBV7-3	CASSLFKRGGSYNEQFF	TGTGCCAGCAGCTTATTTAAGCGGGGGGGCTCCTACAATGAGCAGTTCTTC
-	-	TRBJ2-2	TRBV9	CASSDRFGSIGTGELFF	TGTGCCAGCAGCGACCGGTTCGGTTCGATCGGCACCGGGGAGCTGTTTTTT
-	-	TRBJ1-2	TRBV5-6	CASSLLQNGYTF	TGTGCCAGCAGCTTGCTACAGAATGGCTACACCTTC
once	-	TRBJ2-2	TRBV9	CASSVAGRGNTGELFF	TGTGCCAGCAGCGTAGCTGGCAGGGGCAACACCGGGGAGCTGTTTTTT
-	-	TRBJ2-1	TRBV7-2	CASSFQGLNSYNEQFF	TGTGCCAGCAGCTTCCAGGGACTTAACTCCTACAATGAGCAGTTCTTC
-	-	TRBJ2-1	TRBV19	CASSKQGRVIEQFF	TGTGCCAGTAGTAAACAGGGCCGCGTTATTGAGCAGTTCTTC
-	TRBD2	TRBJ2-7	TRBV4-3	CASSQGLGGEQYF	TGCGCCAGCAGCCAGGGACTAGGGGGTGAGCAGTACTTC
-	-	TRBJ2-7	TRBV14	CASSHAGIGWVEQYF	TGTGCCAGCAGCCATGCGGGGATTGGTTGGGTCGAGCAGTACTTC
few	TRBD1	TRBJ1-4	TRBV6-1	CASSGNRGRGEKLFF	TGTGCCAGCAGTGGGAACAGGGGGCGGGGTGAAAAACTGTTTTTT
once	TRBD1	TRBJ1-5	TRBV4-2	CASSQGQGSNQPQHF	TGTGCCAGCAGCCAGGGACAGGGTAGCAATCAGCCCCAGCATTTT
-	-	TRBJ1-3	TRBV6-1	CATTAGPGNTIYF	TGTGCCACTACGGCGGGGCCCGGAAACACCATATATTTT
-	TRBD2	TRBJ2-7	TRBV2	CASSVSLAGGSSYEQYF	TGTGCCAGCAGTGTCAGTCTAGCGGGAGGGAGCTCCTACGAGCAGTACTTC
-	-	TRBJ2-7	TRBV7-3	CASSLFGAGYEQYF	TGTGCCAGCAGCTTATTTGGGGCGGGATACGAGCAGTACTTC
-	TRBD2	TRBJ2-1	TRBV19	CASSMGAGDYNEQFF	TGTGCCAGTAGTATGGGAGCGGGGGACTACAATGAGCAGTTCTTC
-	TRBD1	TRBJ1-1	TRBV5-1	CASSLGDRANTEAFF	TGCGCCAGCAGCTTGGGGGACAGGGCGAACACTGAAGCTTTCTTT
-	TRBD1	TRBJ1-2	TRBV7-9	CASSSPGQGVSNYGYTF	TGTGCCAGCAGTTCACCGGGACAGGGGGTATCTAACTATGGCTACACCTTC
-	-	TRBJ2-7	TRBV2	CASSDWTTSYEQYF	TGTGCCAGCAGTGACTGGACTACCTCCTACGAGCAGTACTTC
-	TRBD1	TRBJ2-5	TRBV18	CASSPMTGGGETQYF	TGTGCCAGCTCACCTATGACAGGGGGCGGTGAGACCCAGTACTTC
once	TRBD1	TRBJ1-1	TRBV7-3	CASSPQGAQATEAFF	TGTGCCAGCAGCCCCCAGGGGGCGCAGGCCACTGAAGCTTTCTTT
-	-	TRBJ2-7	TRBV7-9	CASSLVSGQQSYEQYF	TGTGCCAGCAGCTTAGTTTCAGGACAGCAATCCTACGAGCAGTACTTC
-	-	TRBJ1-2	TRBV10-3	CAIRKGGAEDGYTF	TGTGCCATCCGCAAGGGAGGGGCAGAAGATGGCTACACCTTC
-	TRBD1	TRBJ1-2	TRBV19	CASSMGQGYGYTF	TGTGCCAGTAGTATGGGACAGGGTTATGGCTACACCTTC
-	-	TRBJ1-2	TRBV7-4	CASSLGGLRGTF	TGTGCCAGCAGCTTAGGGGGGCTGAGGGGCACCTTC
-	TRBD1	TRBJ1-6	TRBV28	CASSLQGRRSPLHF	TGTGCCAGCAGTCTACAGGGGAGACGTTCACCCCTCCACTTT
-	-	TRBJ2-7	TRBV4-3	CASSQGFQNTYEQYF	TGCGCCAGCAGCCAAGGTTTCCAGAATACCTACGAGCAGTACTTC
-	TRBD2	TRBJ2-3	TRBV7-3	CASSSTGLAGDTQYF	TGTGCCAGCAGCTCCACGGGACTAGCAGGAGATACGCAGTATTTT
-	TRBD2	TRBJ2-1	TRBV5-1	CASSIRASGVYNEQFF	TGCGCCAGCAGCATTCGCGCCAGCGGGGTATACAATGAGCAGTTCTTC
-	TRBD2	TRBJ2-7	TRBV7-8	CASSLRGVVEQYF	TGTGCCAGCAGCTTACGGGGGGTGGTCGAGCAGTACTTC
few	-	TRBJ2-2	TRBV2	CASRGDIGELFF	TGTGCCAGCAGGGGGGACATCGGGGAGCTGTTTTTT
-	-	TRBJ2-1	TRBV30	CAWSALGGNNEQFF	TGTGCCTGGAGTGCCCTGGGAGGTAACAATGAGCAGTTCTTC
-	TRBD2	TRBJ2-1	TRBV7-3	CASSFSGGGRNEQFF	TGTGCCAGCAGCTTTAGCGGGGGGGGGAGGAATGAGCAGTTCTTC
-	-	TRBJ2-7	TRBV18	CASSPGLPGSSTYEQYF	TGTGCCAGCTCACCAGGTCTTCCGGGGAGCTCAACCTACGAGCAGTACTTC
-	-	TRBJ2-3	TRBV11-2	CASKTSPAADTQYF	TGTGCCAGCAAAACTAGCCCTGCGGCAGATACGCAGTATTTT
-	-	TRBJ2-1	TRBV6-6	CASLSTRVPPYNEQFF	TGTGCCAGCCTATCAACTAGGGTCCCCCCTTACAATGAGCAGTTCTTC
-	TRBD2	TRBJ2-7	TRBV29-1	CSVDPSGANYEQYF	TGCAGCGTTGACCCTAGCGGGGCCAACTACGAGCAGTACTTC
-	-	TRBJ2-5	TRBV5-5	CASSLVQKQETQYF	TGTGCCAGCAGCTTGGTACAGAAACAAGAGACCCAGTACTTC
-	-	TRBJ2-7	TRBV28	CASSTLPGGGSSYEQYF	TGTGCCAGCAGTACACTCCCAGGGGGCGGGAGCTCCTACGAGCAGTACTTC
-	TRBD1	TRBJ1-2	TRBV5-1	CASSLTGTERGGYTF	TGCGCCAGCAGCCTAACCGGGACAGAACGTGGTGGCTACACCTTC
-	TRBD1	TRBJ2-2	TRBV4-1	CASGKQGAVNTGELFF	TGCGCCAGCGGGAAGCAGGGGGCAGTGAACACCGGGGAGCTGTTTTTT